The rows below give T cell receptor beta chains drawn from one sample of a study of shared clonotypes between healthy human individuals. The data were produced by immunoSEQ multiplex PCR, yet TCRdb's version contains in-frame clones alone and is incomplete. The sample lists nearly 1,000,000 clones; roughly 72% were seen once. Input material: memory CD4+ T cells sorted from blood. These receptors came from a man younger than 30 in good health. CDR3s include the opening cysteine and the closing phenylalanine or tryptophan. Clone size is shown for a subset of rows, as once, few, many or a class of expanded clone.

V gene: TRBV7-2
clone size: -
J gene: TRBJ2-1
CDR3 protein: CASSAPPHNEQFF

V gene: TRBV27
clone size: few
J gene: TRBJ2-5
CDR3 protein: CATAVGTGGRETQYF

V gene: TRBV18
clone size: -
J gene: TRBJ1-1
CDR3 protein: CASSLQQGRGNTEAFF

V gene: TRBV28
clone size: -
J gene: TRBJ2-7
CDR3 protein: CASSSLSWDEQYF

V gene: TRBV6-1
clone size: -
J gene: TRBJ2-7
CDR3 protein: CASSEAGRHYEQYF

V gene: TRBV7-9
clone size: -
J gene: TRBJ2-2
CDR3 protein: CASSPRERGELFF

V gene: TRBV5-4
clone size: -
J gene: TRBJ1-2
CDR3 protein: CASSLASNYGYTF

V gene: TRBV11-3
clone size: -
J gene: TRBJ2-5
CDR3 protein: CASSFGVRQGAEETQYF

V gene: TRBV7-8
clone size: -
J gene: TRBJ2-1
CDR3 protein: CASSLGLGLEGFEQFF

V gene: TRBV6-1
clone size: once
J gene: TRBJ2-3
CDR3 protein: CASSDVRQTGTDTQYF

V gene: TRBV27
clone size: few
J gene: TRBJ1-2
CDR3 protein: CASRDRAIEGYTF

V gene: TRBV4-3
clone size: -
J gene: TRBJ2-5
CDR3 protein: CASSQTSGSPQETQYF

V gene: TRBV29-1
clone size: -
J gene: TRBJ2-1
CDR3 protein: CSVEDRASGGARLNEQFF

V gene: TRBV18
clone size: few
J gene: TRBJ1-5
CDR3 protein: CASSPRQEIPNQPQHF

V gene: TRBV28
clone size: -
J gene: TRBJ1-4
CDR3 protein: CASSPGTANNEKLFF

V gene: TRBV5-1
clone size: -
J gene: TRBJ2-5
CDR3 protein: CASSLFLTGDETQYF

V gene: TRBV28
clone size: -
J gene: TRBJ1-2
CDR3 protein: CASSSPAGGGYTF

V gene: TRBV28
clone size: few
J gene: TRBJ2-7
CDR3 protein: CASSLHYEQYF

V gene: TRBV5-1
clone size: many
J gene: TRBJ2-2
CDR3 protein: CASSHGGLANTGELFF

V gene: TRBV6-1
clone size: once
J gene: TRBJ1-2
CDR3 protein: CASSAPGYGYTF

V gene: TRBV29-1
clone size: -
J gene: TRBJ1-5
CDR3 protein: CSVEVQGAGDQPQHF

V gene: TRBV1
clone size: -
J gene: TRBJ2-3
CDR3 protein: CTSSQDARGNITDTQYF

V gene: TRBV23-1
clone size: once
J gene: TRBJ1-5
CDR3 protein: CASSLRSGRYSNQPQHF

V gene: TRBV7-3
clone size: -
J gene: TRBJ2-5
CDR3 protein: CASSPGLPGETQYF

V gene: TRBV27
clone size: -
J gene: TRBJ1-2
CDR3 protein: CASRVSRGEAYGYTF

V gene: TRBV5-4
clone size: -
J gene: TRBJ1-5
CDR3 protein: CASSPGPEGLQPQHF

V gene: TRBV28
clone size: -
J gene: TRBJ1-3
CDR3 protein: CASTSTRATGNTIYF

V gene: TRBV6-1
clone size: -
J gene: TRBJ2-7
CDR3 protein: CASSEHGEWGAGSWSYEQYF

V gene: TRBV7-2
clone size: few
J gene: TRBJ2-7
CDR3 protein: CASSRIPGGYEQYF

V gene: TRBV5-1
clone size: once
J gene: TRBJ1-4
CDR3 protein: CASSWGPQGTSEKLFF

V gene: TRBV18
clone size: -
J gene: TRBJ2-3
CDR3 protein: CASSATGDRDTQYF

V gene: TRBV7-2
clone size: -
J gene: TRBJ1-3
CDR3 protein: CASSLDGVGNTIYF

V gene: TRBV30
clone size: few
J gene: TRBJ2-5
CDR3 protein: CALDPQGQETQYF

V gene: TRBV6-1
clone size: few
J gene: TRBJ1-5
CDR3 protein: CASSETGDQPQHF

V gene: TRBV9
clone size: -
J gene: TRBJ1-1
CDR3 protein: CASSARDRPNTEAFF

V gene: TRBV7-9
clone size: -
J gene: TRBJ1-4
CDR3 protein: CASSDRGRIEATNEKLFF

V gene: TRBV5-1
clone size: once
J gene: TRBJ2-4
CDR3 protein: CASSPGQYGLQYF

V gene: TRBV19
clone size: -
J gene: TRBJ2-7
CDR3 protein: CASSIRDEQYF

V gene: TRBV5-6
clone size: -
J gene: TRBJ2-2
CDR3 protein: CASSPRGGENTGELFF

V gene: TRBV27
clone size: -
J gene: TRBJ1-3
CDR3 protein: CASSSGLLGNTIYF

V gene: TRBV12-5
clone size: -
J gene: TRBJ2-1
CDR3 protein: CASGLDLQGNEQFF

V gene: TRBV12-5
clone size: -
J gene: TRBJ2-2
CDR3 protein: CASGTGLPNTGELFF

V gene: TRBV11-2
clone size: -
J gene: TRBJ1-3
CDR3 protein: CASSLDTSHYSGNTIYF

V gene: TRBV27
clone size: -
J gene: TRBJ1-1
CDR3 protein: CASSPSQGVGTEAFF

V gene: TRBV28
clone size: once
J gene: TRBJ2-6
CDR3 protein: CASSTGIGANVLTF

V gene: TRBV11-2
clone size: -
J gene: TRBJ2-5
CDR3 protein: CASRQGQETQYF

V gene: TRBV9
clone size: -
J gene: TRBJ1-5
CDR3 protein: CASSVGPAKWQPQHF

V gene: TRBV2
clone size: -
J gene: TRBJ1-4
CDR3 protein: CASSPGTIDEKLFF

V gene: TRBV5-1
clone size: -
J gene: TRBJ1-1
CDR3 protein: CASSLATEGREAFF

V gene: TRBV25-1
clone size: many
J gene: TRBJ1-3
CDR3 protein: CASSQGQGRNTIYF

V gene: TRBV10-1
clone size: once
J gene: TRBJ2-2
CDR3 protein: CASGETGELFF

V gene: TRBV30
clone size: few
J gene: TRBJ2-7
CDR3 protein: CAWTGGGAYEQYF

V gene: TRBV28
clone size: -
J gene: TRBJ1-1
CDR3 protein: CASSSDSFQAFF

V gene: TRBV5-4
clone size: -
J gene: TRBJ2-7
CDR3 protein: CASSFGTQGKWGVYEQYF

V gene: TRBV5-6
clone size: -
J gene: TRBJ1-2
CDR3 protein: CASSTQGARGYTF

V gene: TRBV18
clone size: -
J gene: TRBJ1-4
CDR3 protein: CASSPGIATNEKLFF

V gene: TRBV10-3
clone size: -
J gene: TRBJ2-7
CDR3 protein: CAISEPQGTGVGEQYF

V gene: TRBV5-1
clone size: once
J gene: TRBJ1-1
CDR3 protein: CASSEQGARTEAFF

V gene: TRBV30
clone size: -
J gene: TRBJ1-1
CDR3 protein: CAWSVGALGAFF